The rows below give T cell receptor beta chains drawn from one sample of a study of T cells in Graves' hyperthyroidism and ophthalmopathy. TCRdb recomputed calls from the multiplex PCR reads with MiXCR, one row per CDR3 protein. The table includes about 640,000 distinct CDR3 sequences, 20% to 25% detected once. Material for sequencing was blood. The origin of the receptors is a man aged 25 to 45 with Graves' ophthalmopathy. CDR3s include the opening cysteine and the closing phenylalanine or tryptophan. The order of the fields is D gene, J gene, clone size, V gene, CDR3 DNA, CDR3 protein. The D gene is left open where the match is weak. Clone size appears in some rows only: once, few, many, or a class for an expanded clone.

D gene: NA
J gene: TRBJ2-2
clone size: few
V gene: TRBV11-3
CDR3 DNA: TGTGCCAGCAGCTTGCCCCAAGTTGACCGACTATACACCGGGGAGCTGTTTTTT
CDR3 protein: CASSLPQVDRLYTGELFF

D gene: NA
J gene: TRBJ2-7
clone size: NA
V gene: TRBV13
CDR3 DNA: TGTGCCAGCAAAATCGGGCCCGGGGCGATCTACGAGCAGTACTTC
CDR3 protein: CASKIGPGAIYEQYF

D gene: TRBD2
J gene: TRBJ2-3
clone size: few
V gene: TRBV28
CDR3 DNA: TGTGCCAGCAGTCCCCGGGTAGCGGGGTACACAGATACGCAGTATTTT
CDR3 protein: CASSPRVAGYTDTQYF

D gene: NA
J gene: TRBJ2-7
clone size: NA
V gene: TRBV25-1
CDR3 DNA: TGTGCCAGCAGCGGACTTTTTTACGAGCAGTACTTC
CDR3 protein: CASSGLFYEQYF

D gene: TRBD1
J gene: TRBJ2-7
clone size: NA
V gene: TRBV18
CDR3 DNA: TGTGCCAGCTCTCCCACCCTGGACAGGGCATCTAAGCAGTACTTC
CDR3 protein: CASSPTLDRASKQYF

D gene: TRBD2
J gene: TRBJ2-1
clone size: few
V gene: TRBV6-2/TRBV6-3
CDR3 DNA: TGTGCCAGCGCCGATAGCGGGGGCGTCCCCAGAGAGCAGTTCTTC
CDR3 protein: CASADSGGVPREQFF

D gene: NA
J gene: TRBJ2-3
clone size: few
V gene: TRBV5-1
CDR3 DNA: TGCGCCACCTCAGTGGGGCGCGCAGATACGCAGTATTTT
CDR3 protein: CATSVGRADTQYF

D gene: NA
J gene: TRBJ1-2
clone size: NA
V gene: TRBV29-1
CDR3 DNA: TGCAGCGTAGCCGTGGGGAACTATGGCTACACCTTC
CDR3 protein: CSVAVGNYGYTF

D gene: NA
J gene: TRBJ2-1
clone size: many
V gene: TRBV5-1
CDR3 DNA: TGCGCCAGCAGCCTCCTAGCCAGCTCCTACAATGAGCAGTTCTTC
CDR3 protein: CASSLLASSYNEQFF

D gene: NA
J gene: TRBJ1-6
clone size: NA
V gene: TRBV3-1
CDR3 DNA: TGTGCCAGCAGCCAAGCACTCCGGGCAGGAAATTCACCCCTCCACTTT
CDR3 protein: CASSQALRAGNSPLHF

D gene: TRBD2
J gene: TRBJ2-2
clone size: NA
V gene: TRBV9
CDR3 DNA: TGTGCCAGCGGTCTGAGCGGGAGCGGCGGGGAGCTGTTTTTT
CDR3 protein: CASGLSGSGGELFF

D gene: TRBD1
J gene: TRBJ1-2
clone size: few
V gene: TRBV28
CDR3 DNA: TGTGCCAGCAGTTCCTCGACAGGGGCCTATGGCTACACCTTC
CDR3 protein: CASSSSTGAYGYTF

D gene: TRBD1
J gene: TRBJ2-3
clone size: NA
V gene: TRBV29-1
CDR3 DNA: TGCAGCGTTGAGGGGACAGGGGCAGATACGCAGTATTTT
CDR3 protein: CSVEGTGADTQYF

D gene: TRBD2
J gene: TRBJ2-7
clone size: many
V gene: TRBV18
CDR3 DNA: TGTGCCAGCTCACCAATGGGAGGGTCAAGCGAGCAGTACTTC
CDR3 protein: CASSPMGGSSEQYF

D gene: NA
J gene: TRBJ2-2
clone size: few
V gene: TRBV4-1
CDR3 DNA: TGCGCCAGCAGCCAAGATAATACTCACCCCCGGGAGCTGTTTTTT
CDR3 protein: CASSQDNTHPRELFF

D gene: TRBD1
J gene: TRBJ1-1
clone size: NA
V gene: TRBV20-1
CDR3 DNA: TGCAGTGCTTTCACCCGGGACAGGGGGCTTAACACTGAAGCTTTCTTT
CDR3 protein: CSAFTRDRGLNTEAFF

D gene: NA
J gene: TRBJ2-4
clone size: many
V gene: TRBV20-1
CDR3 DNA: TGCAGTGCTAACCTTGGCAGTAGGGCCAAAAACATTCAGTACTTC
CDR3 protein: CSANLGSRAKNIQYF

D gene: NA
J gene: TRBJ1-5
clone size: NA
V gene: TRBV27
CDR3 DNA: TGTGCCAGCAGTTTAGCAGGGAACAATCAGCCCCAGCATTTT
CDR3 protein: CASSLAGNNQPQHF

D gene: TRBD1
J gene: TRBJ1-1
clone size: many
V gene: TRBV12-3/TRBV12-4
CDR3 DNA: TGTGCCAGCAGTGGCCCCACCGGGACAGGGGTCACTGAAGCTTTCTTT
CDR3 protein: CASSGPTGTGVTEAFF

D gene: NA
J gene: TRBJ2-2
clone size: few
V gene: TRBV7-8
CDR3 DNA: TGTGCCAGCAGCCCCCTGGGATACACCGGGGAGCTGTTTTTT
CDR3 protein: CASSPLGYTGELFF

D gene: NA
J gene: TRBJ2-5
clone size: many
V gene: TRBV20-1
CDR3 DNA: TGCAGTGCCCGTAATGTGGCAGAAGAGACCCAGTACTTC
CDR3 protein: CSARNVAEETQYF

D gene: TRBD2
J gene: TRBJ2-7
clone size: NA
V gene: TRBV5-4
CDR3 DNA: TGTGCCAGCAGCCCCGTTGCTAGCGGGAATGAGCAGTACTTC
CDR3 protein: CASSPVASGNEQYF

D gene: TRBD2
J gene: TRBJ2-1
clone size: NA
V gene: TRBV28
CDR3 DNA: TGTGCCAGCAGTTCCCCACCGACTAGCGGGGATGACAATGAGCAGTTCTTC
CDR3 protein: CASSSPPTSGDDNEQFF

D gene: NA
J gene: TRBJ2-2
clone size: NA
V gene: TRBV20-1
CDR3 DNA: TGCAGTGCTAAAGAGGGTACCCGTGGGACCGGGGAGCTGTTTTTT
CDR3 protein: CSAKEGTRGTGELFF